Listed here are 18 T cell receptor beta chains from one sample, sequenced in a study of cytomegalovirus exposure and HLA in healthy donors. Primers for the PCR totalled 60 Vbeta and 13 Jbeta. The protocol was immunoSEQ multiplex PCR, while the TCRdb copy is restricted to in-frame clones and leaves out a portion. The sample includes about 170,000 clones, about 85% seen only once; the top ten take around 4.4%. Sequences were obtained from PBMCs. The receptors originated from a woman in her forties or fifties in good health and CMV-seropositive.

This clone was seen more than once but under ten times. The chain links TRBV11-2 to TRBJ2-3; D ambiguous. In germline, CDR1 is SGHAT, CDR2 FQNNGV. The CDR3 is 13 residues long. Trimming removed 2 bases at V and 5 bases at J, with 8 bases between. The CDR3 sequence: CASSLWRRDTQYF. The DNA of the CDR3 is TGTGCCAGCAGCTTATGGCGGCGAGATACGCAGTATTTT. Using reference TRBV11-2 and TRBJ2-3 for the parts outside the CDR3, the full variable domain is EAGVAQSPRYKIIEKRQSVAFWCNPISGHATLYWYQQILGQGPKLLIQFQNNGVVDDSQLPKDRFSAERLKGVDSTLKIQPAKLEDSAVYLCASSLWRRDTQYFGPGTRLTVL.

This clone appeared once. One junction end disagrees with the germline gene, perhaps due to a read error. This chain connects TRBV6-1 to TRBJ2-1, with 11 bases matching TRBD2. In germline, CDR1 is MNHNS, CDR2 SASEGT. This CDR3 spans 17 amino acids. For the CDR3, the DNA is TGTGCCAGCAATGAAGTAATGGGACTAGCGGTATACAATGAGCAGTTCTTC. This sequence encodes CASNEVMGLAVYNEQFF.

The chain carries TRBV7-2 and TRBJ2-3; 12 nucleotides match TRBD2. The CDR3 sequence is 16 residues long. After removal of 4 bases from V and 7 bases from J, the junction contained 9 bases not matched to a gene. Germline CDR1 and CDR2: SGHTA and FQGNSA. CDR3 amino acids: CASSYRLAGEVNTQYF. CDR3 DNA sequence: TGTGCCAGCAGCTACCGACTAGCGGGAGAGGTAAATACGCAGTATTTT. The full variable domain, completed using reference TRBV7-2 and TRBJ2-3, is GAGVSQSPSNKVTEKGKDVELRCDPISGHTALYWYRQSLGQGLEFLIYFQGNSAPDKSGLPSDRFSAERTGGSVSTLTIQRTQQEDSAVYLCASSYRLAGEVNTQYFGPGTRLTVL.

This clone was recorded a few times. The chain combines TRBV19 with TRBJ2-5; maybe TRBD2 (6 bases). Germline lookup yields CDR1 LNHDA and CDR2 SQIVND (reference sequence). The CDR3 contains 16 residues. The ends were cut back, 10 bases at V and 1 base at J, with 22 bases in the middle. CDR3 amino acids: CATTLRFVSGQETQYF. CDR3 nucleotides: TGTGCCACCACCCTCCGCTTTGTTAGCGGCCAAGAGACCCAGTACTTC.

The chain has TRBV6-1 and TRBJ2-7, with no clear D. Trimming took 3 bases from V and 1 from J, leaving 13 bases between them. The germline V gene has CDR1 MNHNS and CDR2 SASEGT. The CDR3 is made up of 15 amino acids. CDR3 DNA sequence: TGTGCCAGCAGTGATGTAGGCCGGGTGTCCTACGAGCAGTACTTC. It codes for CASSDVGRVSYEQYF.

Here the CDR3 DNA reads TGCGCCAGCAGCCAAGGCAGGTCTGCTAATGAAAAACTGTTTTTT. Translated, it gives CASSQGRSANEKLFF. The chain combines TRBV4-3 with TRBJ1-4; no clear D. Trimming stripped 1 base from V and 3 bases from J, with 9 bases between. CDR1 is LGHNA and CDR2 is YSLEER in the germline V gene. CDR3 length: 15 amino acids.

This sequence joins TRBV19 and TRBJ2-1; tentative D call: TRBD2 (5 bases). The CDR3 loop spans 15 amino acids. V shed 3 bases and J shed 4 bases, with 13 bases lying between them. Germline assignment: CDR1 LNHDA and CDR2 SQIVND (reference sequence). CDR3 region: CASSIRGSRYNEQFF. CDR3 DNA sequence: TGTGCCAGTAGTATTCGGGGATCACGGTACAATGAGCAGTTCTTC.

This chain joins TRBV10-3 and TRBJ2-3, with 8 bases that match TRBD2. The CDR3 spans 17 residues. J lost 5 bases, V lost 4 bases, and 14 bases had no gene match. Germline-derived CDR1 and CDR2 are ENHRY and SYGVKD. Here the CDR3 reads CAISGAGSGRGKDTQYF. The CDR3 DNA reads as TGTGCCATCAGTGGGGCCGGGAGCGGGAGAGGAAAAGATACGCAGTATTTT.

The table lists this clone with a count of one. The J gene is TRBJ1-3, the V gene TRBV10-3, with 9 bases identical to TRBD1. This CDR3 comprises 19 residues. The germline V gene encodes CDR1 ENHRY and CDR2 SYGVKD. Losses at the gene ends were 6 bases for V and 3 bases for J; bases not matched to a gene: 18. This chain's CDR3 is CAIRPGTGKDPLFGNTIYF. In DNA, the CDR3 is TGTGCCATCAGACCCGGGACAGGGAAGGACCCTCTATTTGGAAACACCATATATTTT.

The CDR3 here is CASNRANEKLFF. Written as DNA, the CDR3 is TGTGCCAGCAATCGGGCTAATGAAAAACTGTTTTTT. The chain combines TRBV11-2 with TRBJ1-4, with D uncertain. The CDR3 is made up of 12 amino acids. Trimming removed 7 bases from V and 3 bases from J, with 6 bases in between. Germline values: CDR1 SGHAT, CDR2 FQNNGV.

The chain uses TRBV21-1 and TRBJ2-2; the D call of TRBD1 is as the table states it, not checked on the DNA. TRBV21-1 is a known pseudogene. The CDR3 extends over 14 amino acids. The CDR3 protein is CASGNQGNTGELFF. The CDR3 DNA is TGTGCCAGCGGGAACCAGGGGAACACCGGGGAGCTGTTTTTT.

This clone was seen a few times. This sequence joins TRBV5-1 and TRBJ1-2, with D uncertain. Trimming took off 0 bases at V and 10 bases at J, with 16 bases between the two ends. In germline, CDR1 is SGHRS, CDR2 YFSETQ. This CDR3 is built from 14 residues. The CDR3 loop is CASSLDLWEGTYTF. DNA of the CDR3: TGCGCCAGCAGCTTGGATTTGTGGGAGGGCACCTACACCTTC.

This clone was counted once. The rearrangement links TRBV7-8 to TRBJ2-7; 8 bases match TRBD2. With 1 base clipped from V and 1 base from J, the junction kept 6 bases outside the gene matches. The CDR3 extends over 16 amino acids. CDR1 is SGHVS and CDR2 is FQNEAQ in the germline V gene. CDR3 DNA: TGTGCCAGCAGCTTAGAGAGCGGGGGCAATTCCTACGAGCAGTACTTC. Residues: CASSLESGGNSYEQYF.

The chain has TRBV6-1 and TRBJ2-7, with D maybe TRBD2 (6 bases). This CDR3 comprises 15 residues. Trimming took 6 bases from V and 0 from J, leaving 15 bases between them. Germline assignment: CDR1 MNHNS and CDR2 SASEGT. CDR3 in amino acids: CASSGGTGGSYEQYF. The CDR3, as DNA: TGTGCCAGCAGCGGAGGGACGGGCGGCTCCTACGAGCAGTACTTC.

The chain combines TRBV5-1 with TRBJ1-1, with D unclear. V was clipped by 3 bases and J by 0 bases, with 9 bases between them. CDR3 size: 14 residues. Germline V lookup: CDR1 SGHRS, CDR2 YFSETQ. CDR3 in DNA: TGCGCCAGCAGCTCAATCGGGATGAACACTGAAGCTTTCTTT. Amino acid sequence: CASSSIGMNTEAFF.

V is TRBV6-6 and J is TRBJ2-7; a weak D match, TRBD1 (5 bases). Germline V gene lookup returns CDR1 MNHNY and CDR2 SVGAGI (reference sequence). Deletions cut 3 bases from V and 4 bases from J, with 13 bases between. This CDR3 is 14 amino acids long. DNA for the CDR3: TGTGCCAGCAGTTATAACACAGGAGCTTACGAGCAGTACTTC. Translated, it gives CASSYNTGAYEQYF.

The rearrangement links TRBV9 to TRBJ1-1, with D tentatively TRBD1 (5 bases). Germline V gives CDR1 SGDLS, CDR2 YYNGEE. This CDR3 is built from 14 residues. V shed 1 base and J shed 1 base, with 8 bases lying between them. The CDR3 bases are TGTGCCAGCAGCGTAACAGGCCAGAACACTGAAGCTTTCTTT. It translates to CASSVTGQNTEAFF.

The chain joins TRBV6-5 to TRBJ1-1; maybe TRBD1 (6 bases). The CDR3 covers 16 residues. V lost 0 bases, J lost 4 bases, and 15 bases lay in between. Germline CDR1 and CDR2: MNHEY and SVGAGI. CDR3 nucleotide sequence: TGTGCCAGCAGTTACTCCCAGAGGGGCAGGGGCACTGAAGCTTTCTTT. Its translation is CASSYSQRGRGTEAFF.